Shown below are 27 T cell receptor beta chains from a single sample sequenced in a study of early T cells in non-severe SARS-CoV-2 infection. TCRdb called the 5' RACE reads again in MiXCR, with one record for every CDR3 protein. Of more than 50,000 distinct CDR3 sequences in the sample, 10% to 15% were seen once. Sequenced: whole blood. All receptors come from an adult who was a healthcare worker with PCR-confirmed SARS-CoV-2 infection or an uninfected control (not recorded which).

The sample holds a few counts of this clonotype. This chain links TRBV24-1 with TRBJ2-7; D not resolved. Germline CDR1 reads KGHDR; CDR2 reads SFDVKD. The CDR3 contains 15 residues. The V end was cut by 2 bases, the J end by 1 base, with 11 bases between. CDR3 loop: CATSDSRTRSYEQYF. The CDR3 bases are TGTGCCACCAGTGATTCCCGAACCCGATCCTACGAGCAGTACTTC.

This clonotype was counted many times. The J gene is TRBJ1-2, the V gene TRBV12-3 or TRBV12-4; D is undetermined. This CDR3 has 13 amino acids. Trimming removed 2 bases at V and 3 bases at J, with 7 bases between. Here the CDR3 DNA reads TGTGCCAGCAGTTTACGCCAACACTATGGCTACACCTTC. Translated: CASSLRQHYGYTF.

In the case of this clonotype: A read error may be the cause here, since a much bigger clone is one base away. The rearrangement uses TRBV6-2 or TRBV6-3 and TRBJ2-7, with D perhaps matching TRBD2 (6 bases). The CDR3 extends over 13 amino acids. Per the germline V gene, CDR1 is MNHEY and CDR2 is SVGEGT. Written as DNA, the CDR3 is TGTGCCAGCAGTTACTCGGCGGGATACGGGCAGTACTTC. Residues: CASSYSAGYGQYF.

The DNA of the CDR3 is TGTGCCAGCACTGGCCGACTAGCGGGGGGCCGGAGCTCCTACAATGAGCAGTTCTTC. Its protein product is CASTGRLAGGRSSYNEQFF. The chain combines TRBV19 with TRBJ2-1, with TRBD2 identical over 13 bases. V lost 9 bases to trimming and J lost 0 bases; unmatched junction nucleotides: 14. The germline gives CDR1 LNHDA, CDR2 SQIVND (reference sequence). This CDR3 spans 19 amino acids.

This clonotype was seen more than once but under ten times. This rearrangement joins TRBV19 to TRBJ2-3; 8 nucleotides match TRBD1. V dropped 5 bases and J dropped 2; count of bases not matched to a gene: 12. CDR3 length: 17 amino acids. Germline values: CDR1 LNHDA, CDR2 SQIVND (reference sequence). CDR3 amino acids: CASSGGQGRTATDTQYF. The CDR3 coding sequence is TGTGCCAGTAGTGGTGGACAGGGCCGAACCGCCACAGATACGCAGTATTTT.

This clonotype was observed many times. The genes are TRBV19 and TRBJ2-3; unclear D gene. CDR3 length: 13 amino acids. In germline, CDR1 is LNHDA, CDR2 SQIVND (reference sequence). The germline V and J ends were trimmed by 1 base and 4 bases, with 6 bases remaining between them. The CDR3: CASSIGAPDTQYF. DNA of the CDR3: TGTGCCAGTAGTATAGGAGCACCAGATACGCAGTATTTT.

This clonotype was picked up many times. The chain links TRBV20-1 to TRBJ1-1; D perhaps matches TRBD1 (6 bases). CDR3 length equals 13 residues. Looked up from germline, CDR1 is DFQATT and CDR2 is SNEGSKA (reference sequence). V was trimmed by 5 bases and J by 11 bases, leaving 21 bases between them. In nucleotides, the CDR3 is TGCAGTGCTCAAGAGGGGGGGAGGACGAGGGCTTTCTTT. Its protein product is CSAQEGGRTRAFF.

This clonotype was counted at least ten times. The J gene is TRBJ2-1, the V gene TRBV7-2, with TRBD1 matching over 8 bases. The CDR3 totals 17 residues. V lost 5 bases and J lost 0; bases outside the gene matches: 9. CDR1 and CDR2 from the germline V gene are SGHTA and FQGNSA. The CDR3 region has the DNA TGTGCCAGCAGCCTTAGAAGGGGGACAGGCTCCTACAATGAGCAGTTCTTC. This sequence encodes CASSLRRGTGSYNEQFF.

The sample holds many counts of this clonotype. CDR3 DNA: TGTGCCTGGAAAGGACAGGAATGGGGCGGGGAGCTGTTTTTT. Encoded protein: CAWKGQEWGGELFF. The chain couples TRBV30 to TRBJ2-2, with TRBD1 identical over 7 bases. V gave up 4 bases and J gave up 7 bases; unmatched junction bases: 9. There are 14 residues in the CDR3. CDR1 and CDR2 from the germline V gene are GTSNPN and SVGIG (reference sequence).

By sample share, this clonotype is medium-sized. This chain connects TRBV20-1 to TRBJ1-1, with TRBD1 identical over 7 bases. The CDR3 covers 12 residues. The germline gives CDR1 DFQATT, CDR2 SNEGSKA (reference sequence). V lost 4 bases, J lost 7 bases, and 6 bases stayed unmatched. The CDR3: CSAKPGQLEAFF. In DNA, the CDR3 is TGCAGTGCTAAACCGGGACAGCTTGAAGCTTTCTTT.

The table lists this clonotype with a few counts. The chain recombines TRBV25-1 with TRBJ2-7; D not certain. V lost 4 bases to trimming and J lost 2 bases, with 9 bases between them. This CDR3 contains 13 residues. Germline V lookup: CDR1 MGHDK, CDR2 SYGVNS. The CDR3 sequence is CASSGPVAYEQYF. The CDR3 bases are TGTGCCAGCAGTGGCCCCGTTGCCTACGAGCAGTACTTC.

In this sample, this clonotype turned up a few times. The CDR3 loop is CASRAGLHSYEQYF. The DNA of the CDR3 is TGTGCCAGTAGGGCGGGACTCCACTCCTACGAGCAGTACTTC. The chain couples TRBV19 to TRBJ2-7; the D gene is possibly TRBD2 (6 bases). Trimming shortened V by 6 bases and J by 0 bases, and 12 bases separated the two germline ends. The CDR3 runs 14 residues. Germline V gene lookup returns CDR1 LNHDA and CDR2 SQIVND (reference sequence). Full variable domain (remainder filled in from reference TRBV19 and TRBJ2-7): DGGITQSPKYLFRKEGQNVTLSCEQNLNHDAMYWYRQDPGQGLRLIYYSQIVNDFQKGDIAEGYSVSREKKESFPLTVTSAQKNPTAFYLCASRAGLHSYEQYFGPGTRLTVT.

This clonotype occurred a few times. The J gene is TRBJ2-4, the V gene TRBV4-3; 8 bases match TRBD2. Germline CDR1 LGHNA, CDR2 YSLEER. After removal of 0 bases from V and 6 bases from J, the junction contained 4 bases not matched to a gene. CDR3 size: 15 residues. The CDR3 sequence is CASSQDGRGGNIQYF. The CDR3 DNA follows: TGCGCCAGCAGCCAAGACGGGAGGGGTGGAAACATTCAGTACTTC.

The chain recombines TRBV7-2 with TRBJ2-1; maybe TRBD1 (5 bases). The CDR3 runs 14 residues. Per germline, CDR1 SGHTA and CDR2 FQGNSA. With 0 bases removed from V and 5 bases from J, the gap between germline ends came to 8 bases. The CDR3 spells CASSLAPGNNEQFF. In DNA, the CDR3 is TGTGCCAGCAGCTTAGCTCCAGGGAACAATGAGCAGTTCTTC.

This clonotype was seen only a few times. The chain couples TRBV7-3 to TRBJ2-7; no definite D call. V was pared by 0 bases and J by 5 bases, with 8 bases between. In germline, CDR1 is SGHTA, CDR2 FQGTGA. This CDR3 has 13 amino acids. The CDR3 bases are TGTGCCAGCAGCTTAACCCCGTGGGACGAGCAGTACTTC. Protein: CASSLTPWDEQYF.

A few counts support this clonotype. The gene calls are TRBV5-1 and TRBJ2-2; 8 bases are shared with TRBD2. Trimming took 4 bases from V and 9 from J; bases not matched to a gene: 5. The CDR3 runs 13 residues. Per the germline V gene, CDR1 is SGHRS and CDR2 is YFSETQ. CDR3 in amino acids: CASSPIAGRELFF. In nucleotides, the CDR3 is TGCGCCAGCAGCCCGATAGCGGGGAGGGAGCTGTTTTTT.

The chain has TRBV11-2 and TRBJ1-2; D is uncertain. V lost 1 base and J lost 0, with 9 bases in between. Germline loops: CDR1 SGHAT, CDR2 FQNNGV. The CDR3 length is 15 residues. The CDR3 coding sequence is TGTGCCAGCAGCTTAGTACAGAAAGCTAACTATGGCTACACCTTC. Protein: CASSLVQKANYGYTF.

J is TRBJ2-1 and V is TRBV6-2 or TRBV6-3; 7 bases align to TRBD2. CDR3 length equals 15 residues. Germline CDR1 MNHEY, CDR2 SVGEGT. Trimming removed 0 bases from V and 2 bases from J; junction bases left unmatched: 1. The CDR3 bases are TGTGCCAGCAGTTACTCGACTAGCCCCTACAATGAGCAGTTCTTC. Translation: CASSYSTSPYNEQFF.

This clonotype was observed a handful of times. The chain employs TRBV3-1 and TRBJ2-5; 11 positions agree with TRBD2. This CDR3 is 17 amino acids long. Germline CDR1 reads LGHDT; CDR2 reads YNNKEL (reference sequence). Losses at the gene ends were 0 bases for V and 1 base for J; bases not matched to a gene: 4. The CDR3 spells CASSQDGLAGGQETQYF. In nucleotides, the CDR3 is TGTGCCAGCAGCCAAGACGGGCTAGCGGGGGGCCAAGAGACCCAGTACTTC.

This clonotype was seen at least ten times. The gene calls are TRBV12-3 or TRBV12-4 and TRBJ2-1, with 13 bases lining up with TRBD2. CDR3 length equals 17 residues. The V gene end was trimmed by 6 bases and the J gene end by 10 bases; junction bases not matched to a gene: 15. The CDR3 sequence is CASSLWGLAGLNIEQFF. The CDR3 nucleotides are TGTGCCAGCAGCCTTTGGGGACTAGCGGGGCTTAATATCGAGCAGTTCTTC.

This clonotype was seen ten or more times. The rearrangement uses TRBV6-1 and TRBJ1-5, with D unresolved. V lost 4 bases and J lost 9, with 7 bases in between. The CDR3 covers 11 residues. Per germline, CDR1 MNHNS and CDR2 SASEGT. The CDR3 region has the DNA TGTGCCAGCAGTGGAAGTCGGCCCCAGCATTTT. Translation gives CASSGSRPQHF.

The chain uses TRBV5-6 and TRBJ2-7; D might be TRBD1 (6 bases). V dropped 2 bases and J dropped 6 bases, with 18 bases sitting between them. The CDR3 has 15 amino acids. Germline CDR1 and CDR2: SGHDT and YYEEEE. CDR3 amino acids: CASSFTTGFKFEQYF. CDR3 coding DNA: TGTGCCAGCAGCTTTACGACAGGTTTTAAGTTCGAGCAGTACTTC. Full variable domain (outside the CDR3, taken from reference TRBV5-6 and TRBJ2-7): DAGVTQSPTHLIKTRGQQVTLRCSPKSGHDTVSWYQQALGQGPQFIFQYYEEEERQRGNFPDRFSGHQFPNYSSELNVNALLLGDSALYLCASSFTTGFKFEQYFGPGTRLTVT.

This clonotype was recorded many times. The CDR3 region has the DNA TGTGCCAGCTCACGAACTGAGACAGTGTTCGACACTGAAGCTTTCTTT. The encoded protein is CASSRTETVFDTEAFF. The V gene is TRBV18, the J gene TRBJ1-1, with TRBD1 as a possible D gene (5 bases). The CDR3 contains 16 residues. The germline V gene has CDR1 KGHSH and CDR2 LQKENI. Trimming stripped 4 bases from V and 3 bases from J, with 18 bases between.

This sequence joins TRBV5-5 and TRBJ1-6, with 7 bases that match TRBD1. Germline V gene sequence: CDR1 SGHKS, CDR2 YYEKEE (reference sequence). The ends lost 4 bases at V and 9 bases at J; junction bases unmatched: 10. This CDR3 is built from 15 residues. The CDR3 reads CASSRGGGLGSPLHF. As DNA, the CDR3 is TGTGCCAGCAGCCGGGGAGGGGGCCTCGGTTCACCCCTCCACTTT.

V usage is TRBV7-2 and J usage is TRBJ1-3; no firm D call. The germline CDR1 and CDR2 sequences are SGHTA and FQGNSA. The V end lost 3 bases, the J end lost 0 bases, and 9 bases lay between the germline ends. The CDR3 is made up of 15 amino acids. For the CDR3, the DNA is TGTGCCAGCAGCTTGGGCAGAGCCTCTGGAAACACCATATATTTT. Amino acid sequence: CASSLGRASGNTIYF.

The chain is built from TRBV28 and TRBJ2-7; D gene unclear. Trimming took off 6 bases at V and 3 bases at J, with 9 bases between the two ends. CDR3 size: 12 residues. CDR1 and CDR2 from the germline V gene are MDHEN and SYDVKM. CDR3 sequence reads: CASSTRRYEQYF. CDR3 DNA: TGTGCCAGCAGCACCCGGCGCTACGAGCAGTACTTC.

This clonotype was counted many times. The chain couples TRBV27 to TRBJ1-6; possibly TRBD1 for D (5 bases). CDR1 is MNHEY and CDR2 is SMNVEV in the germline V gene (reference sequence). The CDR3 runs 14 residues. V was shortened by 3 bases and J by 7 bases, with 10 bases between the two germline ends. CDR3 region: CASSLEGDNSPLHF. CDR3 nucleotides: TGTGCCAGCAGTTTGGAAGGGGACAATTCACCCCTCCACTTT.